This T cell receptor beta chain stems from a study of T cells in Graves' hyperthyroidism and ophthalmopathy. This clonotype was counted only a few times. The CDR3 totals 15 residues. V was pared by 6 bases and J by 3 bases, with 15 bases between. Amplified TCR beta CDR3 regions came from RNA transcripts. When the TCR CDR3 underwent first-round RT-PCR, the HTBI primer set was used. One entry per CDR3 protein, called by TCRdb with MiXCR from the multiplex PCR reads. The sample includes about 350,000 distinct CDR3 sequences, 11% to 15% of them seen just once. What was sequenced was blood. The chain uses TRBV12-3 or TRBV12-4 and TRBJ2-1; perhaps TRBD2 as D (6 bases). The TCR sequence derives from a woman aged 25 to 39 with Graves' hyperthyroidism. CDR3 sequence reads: CASSPPGTHYNEQFF. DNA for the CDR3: TGTGCCAGCAGCCCTCCCGGGACTCACTACAATGAGCAGTTCTTC.